The source of this T cell receptor (beta chain) is a study of blood T cell repertoires in COVID-19 (dated by TCRdb to 2019 to 2021). Regarding the study in general: Samples from collaborators originated in the United States, Italy and Spain and spanned both the acute and convalescent phases of COVID-19. Samples were obtained from the ongoing ImmuneRACE study (first 160 participants) and from about 1,300 subjects provided by 6 global collaborators. The repertoires were released in a freely available public database meant as a resource for research on the immune response to SARS-CoV-2. Nearly every sample came with metadata listing a de-identified subject ID, COVID-19 status, age in years and sex. HLA class I and class II types, where available, came from metadata supplied by the sample provider rather than from assay-based typing. The dataset comprised deeply sampled blood TCRbeta repertoires from subjects exposed to, actively infected with, or recovered from COVID-19. The prospective study material was composed of cDNA or gDNA derived from T cells, B-cell-depleted T cells, or PBMCs.

From cysteine to phenylalanine, the CDR3 is 14 amino acids long. Here the CDR3 DNA is all that survives: 42 bases in frame from base 1. At the junction V is shortened by 5 bases and J by 5 bases, with 16 bases in between. CDR1 SGHAT and CDR2 FQNNGV were looked up in the germline V gene. In regard to this clone: The target of this receptor is not known. Within one base of it there is no much larger clone, and no base qualities were kept.

The collaborating institutions used their own protocols to collect whole blood in K2EDTA tubes. For TCRbeta analysis, collaborator samples were shipped as frozen whole blood, as isolated PBMCs, or as DNA extracted from either sample type. Study-wide findings and limitations: The quantity of clinical and demographic metadata differed by source and by participant and was supplied without curation.

TCRbeta CDR3 regions were amplified from genomic DNA by means of the immunoSEQ Assay, a bias-controlled multiplex PCR. Processing in the source paper ran as follows. The number of nucleated cells in each sample was estimated from the amplification of reference gene primers within the assay. Sequence reads were collapsed and filtered to measure the absolute abundance of every unique TCRbeta CDR3 rearrangement. For each sample, productive Simpson clonality was calculated as the square root of Simpson's diversity index over productive rearrangements. This is the immuneACCESS table as TCRdb keeps it, with only in-frame sequences that have V and J called. A part of the clones is gone; compared with another copy, unresolved V genes explain less than half, and the rest is unexplained. That table supplies the V and J calls and clone size; D and trimming were determined from the DNA. The sample yields a few hundred thousand clones; approximately 86% were counted once. More than 6.5% of the sample is taken by the ten largest.

The specimen was peripheral blood. The source is an older woman with active or convalescent COVID-19. The chain links TRBV11-2 with TRBJ2-7, with a tentative D gene TRBD1 over 6 matching bases. The nucleotides are TGTGCCAGCAGCAACCCCGGGACACCGGACGAGCAGTACTTC. The translation is CASSNPGTPDEQYF.